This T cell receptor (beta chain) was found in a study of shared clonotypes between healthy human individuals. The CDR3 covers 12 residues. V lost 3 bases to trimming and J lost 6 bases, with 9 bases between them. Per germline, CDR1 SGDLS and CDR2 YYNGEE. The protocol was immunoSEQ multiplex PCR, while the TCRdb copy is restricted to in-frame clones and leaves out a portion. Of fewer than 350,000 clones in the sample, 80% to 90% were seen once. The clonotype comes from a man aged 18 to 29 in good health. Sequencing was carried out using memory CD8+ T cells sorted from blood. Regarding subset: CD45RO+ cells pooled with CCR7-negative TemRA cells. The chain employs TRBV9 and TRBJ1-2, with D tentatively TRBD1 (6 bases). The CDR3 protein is CASSANRDGYTF. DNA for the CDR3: TGTGCCAGCAGCGCGAACAGGGATGGCTACACCTTC.